This paragraph covers one T cell receptor (beta chain) sequence. Its cognate antigen is unknown. This entry comes from a study of CD8+ T cells in alopecia areata. Study-level points and caveats: Alphabeta T cells residing in normal skin are also sequenced in scalp samples.

TCR sequencing used cDNA made by reverse transcription of extracted RNA. This table comes from immunoSEQ multiplex PCR, and its TCRdb copy is limited to in-frame clones, with some not included. In the table there are 110,000 or so clones, roughly two thirds of which are singletons. Germline CDR1 and CDR2: SNHLY and FYNNEI. CDR3 size: 14 residues. The V segment lost 5 bases and the J segment 3 bases; nucleotides outside the gene matches: 7. Sequencing used CD4+ T cells sorted from blood. J is TRBJ2-7 and V is TRBV2; TRBD1 agrees at 7 bases. The TCR sequence derives from a human donor in good health. As DNA, the CDR3 is TGTGCCAGCAGTACGACAGGGTTCAACTACGAGCAGTACTTC. As protein: CASSTTGFNYEQYF.